This is a list of T cell receptor beta chains from one sample in a study of HIV-infected children after antiretroviral therapy interruption. TCRdb reanalysed the 3' RACE reads using MiXCR and keeps one entry per CDR3 protein. In the table there are about 46,000 distinct CDR3 sequences, about 4.3% of which are singletons. Sequenced here: CD45RA+ CD4+ T cells from PBMCs, pooled from several time points, sampled from a donor given antiretroviral therapy, either interrupted or continuous. These TCRs come from a pool of human donors with HIV. Each CDR3 is given with its conserved first and last residue. The D gene is left open where the match is weak. Clone size, where shown, is once, few, many, or a class for clones that have expanded.

j_gene,v_gene,abundance,d_gene,CDR3aa,CDR3nt
TRBJ1-5,TRBV6-1,many,-,CASSEFGTTSNQPQHF,TGTGCCAGCAGTGAATTTGGCACCACGAGCAATCAGCCCCAGCATTTT
TRBJ1-2,TRBV27,many,-,CASSYRRNYGYTF,TGTGCCAGCAGTTACAGGAGGAACTATGGCTACACCTTC
TRBJ2-7,TRBV15,-,-,CATSRDQGYEQYF,TGTGCCACCAGCAGAGATCAGGGCTACGAGCAGTACTTT
TRBJ1-3,TRBV7-9,many,TRBD1,CASSPPGQPTLSGNTIYF,TGTGCCAGCAGCCCCCCGGGACAGCCCACCCTCTCTGGAAACACCATATATTTT
TRBJ2-4,TRBV12-3/TRBV12-4,many,-,CASSFGPEGKNIQYF,TGTGCCAGCAGTTTCGGGCCCGAGGGCAAAAACATTCAGTACTTC
TRBJ1-2,TRBV6-6,medium-sized,TRBD1,CASSSHSGTGPGYTF,TGTGCCAGCAGTTCCCACTCCGGGACAGGGCCCGGCTACACCTTC
TRBJ2-7,TRBV6-5,many,TRBD1,CASGDRAYEQYF,TGTGCCAGCGGGGACAGGGCCTACGAGCAGTACTTC
TRBJ2-3,TRBV12-3/TRBV12-4,few,-,CASSRQSDTQYF,TGTGCCAGCAGTAGACAGTCAGATACGCAGTATTTT
TRBJ1-1,TRBV7-9,many,TRBD1,CASSWGQGENGEAFF,TGTGCCAGCAGCTGGGGACAGGGTGAGAATGGTGAAGCTTTCTTT
TRBJ2-1,TRBV20-1,-,-,CSVGDMGFGEQFF,TGCAGCGTTGGAGATATGGGTTTCGGTGAGCAGTTCTTC
TRBJ1-2,TRBV2,many,-,CASSGDRLFDGYTF,TGTGCCAGCAGTGGCGACAGGTTATTTGATGGCTACACCTTC
TRBJ2-1,TRBV1,many,-,CTSSQTRHLSSYNEQFF,TGCACCAGCAGCCAAACCCGACACCTCAGCTCCTACAATGAGCAGTTCTTC
TRBJ1-2,TRBV2,many,-,CASSESQDGDRERYTF,TGTGCCAGCAGTGAGTCTCAGGATGGCGATAGGGAACGCTACACCTTC
TRBJ2-1,TRBV7-9,many,-,CASSLTSPANEQFF,TGTGCCAGCAGCTTAACCAGTCCCGCCAATGAGCAGTTCTTC
TRBJ1-2,TRBV12-3/TRBV12-4,many,-,CASSLGSSNYGYTF,TGTGCCAGCAGTTTAGGTTCATCTAACTATGGCTACACCTTC
TRBJ2-1,TRBV6-1,many,-,CASSSWDEQFF,TGTGCCAGCAGCTCATGGGATGAGCAGTTCTTC
TRBJ2-1,TRBV30,-,-,CAWSVQGNEQFF,TGTGCCTGGAGTGTACAAGGGAATGAGCAGTTCTTC
TRBJ1-1,TRBV29-1,many,-,CSVEALNTEAFF,TGCAGCGTTGAGGCCTTGAACACTGAAGCTTTCTTT
TRBJ2-7,TRBV12-3/TRBV12-4,many,-,CASSFGGDGYEQYF,TGTGCCAGCAGTTTTGGTGGGGATGGGTACGAGCAGTACTTC
TRBJ1-4,TRBV28,many,-,CASLGGPNEKLFF,TGTGCCAGCCTAGGAGGTCCGAATGAAAAACTGTTTTTT
TRBJ2-3,TRBV2,-,TRBD2,CASQAGISTDTQYF,TGTGCCAGCCAAGCGGGGATCAGCACAGATACGCAGTATTTT
TRBJ1-4,TRBV12-3/TRBV12-4,many,-,CASTKGSINEKLFF,TGTGCCAGCACCAAGGGGTCTATTAATGAAAAACTGTTTTTT
TRBJ1-1,TRBV12-3/TRBV12-4,many,-,CASRQTWNTEAFF,TGTGCCAGCAGACAAACATGGAACACTGAAGCTTTCTTT
TRBJ1-5,TRBV5-6,many,-,CASSSYLSRGGNQPQHF,TGTGCCAGCAGCTCGTACCTCTCAAGGGGCGGCAATCAGCCCCAGCATTTT
TRBJ2-1,TRBV5-1,few,TRBD2,CASSSPKHRLAGGGNEQFF,TGCGCCAGCAGCTCGCCCAAACACCGACTAGCGGGGGGGGGGAATGAGCAGTTCTTC
TRBJ2-3,TRBV12-3/TRBV12-4,many,-,CASRPYTDTQYF,TGTGCCAGCCGACCTTACACAGATACGCAGTATTTT
TRBJ2-7,TRBV7-2,many,-,CASSLLRGFINEQYF,TGTGCCAGCAGCTTATTGCGAGGGTTCATCAACGAGCAGTACTTC
TRBJ1-5,TRBV2,many,-,CASSEWYGSQPQHF,TGTGCCAGCAGTGAATGGTATGGATCTCAGCCCCAGCATTTT
TRBJ2-7,TRBV20-1,many,-,CSARDRDEQYF,TGCAGTGCTAGAGATAGGGACGAGCAGTACTTC
TRBJ1-2,TRBV3-1,many,-,CASSKISHGYTF,TGTGCCAGCAGTAAAATAAGCCATGGCTACACCTTC
TRBJ1-1,TRBV20-1,few,-,CSASIRGEAFF,TGCAGTGCTAGTATTCGGGGGGAAGCTTTCTTT
TRBJ2-2,TRBV29-1,many,-,CSVEMGPTNTGELFF,TGCAGCGTTGAAATGGGACCCACGAACACCGGGGAGCTGTTTTTT
TRBJ1-1,TRBV12-3/TRBV12-4,few,TRBD1,CASSLARQGLTEAFF,TGTGCCAGCAGTTTAGCGCGACAGGGTTTAACTGAAGCTTTCTTT
TRBJ2-3,TRBV5-1,many,-,CASSLAQGQGGDTQYF,TGCGCCAGCAGCTTGGCACAGGGTCAGGGGGGAGATACGCAGTATTTT